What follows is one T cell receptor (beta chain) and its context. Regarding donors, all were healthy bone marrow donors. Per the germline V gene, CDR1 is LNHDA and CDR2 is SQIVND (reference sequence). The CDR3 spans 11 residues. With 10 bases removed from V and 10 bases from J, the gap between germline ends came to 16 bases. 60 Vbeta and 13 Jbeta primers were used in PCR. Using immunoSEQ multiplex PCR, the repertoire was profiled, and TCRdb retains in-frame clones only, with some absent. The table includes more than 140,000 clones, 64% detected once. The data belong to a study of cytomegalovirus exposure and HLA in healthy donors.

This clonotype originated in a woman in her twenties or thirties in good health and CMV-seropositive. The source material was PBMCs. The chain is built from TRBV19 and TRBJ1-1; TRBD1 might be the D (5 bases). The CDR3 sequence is CATWGGVGAFF. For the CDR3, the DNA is TGTGCCACTTGGGGGGGAGTCGGAGCTTTCTTT.